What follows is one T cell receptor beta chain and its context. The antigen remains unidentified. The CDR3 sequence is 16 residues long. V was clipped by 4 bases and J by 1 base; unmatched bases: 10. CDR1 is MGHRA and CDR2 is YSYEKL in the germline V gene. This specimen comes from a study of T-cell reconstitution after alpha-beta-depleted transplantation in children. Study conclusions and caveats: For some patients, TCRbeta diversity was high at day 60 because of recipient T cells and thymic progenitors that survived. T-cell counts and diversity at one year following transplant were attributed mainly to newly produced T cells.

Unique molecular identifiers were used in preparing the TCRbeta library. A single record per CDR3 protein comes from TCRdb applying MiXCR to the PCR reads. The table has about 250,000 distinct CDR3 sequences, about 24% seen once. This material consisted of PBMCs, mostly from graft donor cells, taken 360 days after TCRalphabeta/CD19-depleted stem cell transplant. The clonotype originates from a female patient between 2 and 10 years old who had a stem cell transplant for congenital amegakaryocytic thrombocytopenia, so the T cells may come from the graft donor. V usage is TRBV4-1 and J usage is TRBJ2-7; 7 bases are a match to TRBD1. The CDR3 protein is CASSLGRDSLSYEQYF. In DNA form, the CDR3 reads TGCGCCAGCAGCCTCGGAAGGGACAGTTTGTCCTACGAGCAGTACTTC.